Listed here are 30 T cell receptor beta chains from one sample, sequenced in a study of vaccination effects on CD4 cells after COVID-19. Having been cultured for about 10 days, the cells underwent CD4+ T cell isolation. Their antigens are not known. Clones were sequenced by immunoSEQ multiplex PCR, and TCRdb holds only the in-frame ones, with some missing. The table lists around 25,000 clones, 73% of them singletons, with approximately 9.9% in the top ten. Sequenced material: CD4+ T cells from PBMCs cultured without peptide, taken before COVID-19 vaccination. These receptors came from a human donor who received a COVID-19 vaccine.

The CDR3: CASSSFRGKPTMEQFF. The CDR3 nucleotides are TGTGCCAGCAGCTCTTTCAGGGGGAAACCTACAATGGAGCAGTTCTTC. V usage is TRBV7-9 and J usage is TRBJ2-1; 7 bases line up with TRBD1. Germline V gene sequence: CDR1 SEHNR, CDR2 FQNEAQ (reference sequence). The CDR3 is 16 amino acids. After removal of 4 bases from V and 10 bases from J, the junction contained 16 bases not matched to a gene.

This clone was recorded a few times. The chain recombines TRBV5-1 with TRBJ1-1; 10 bases fit TRBD1. The V and J ends lost 2 bases and 2 bases, in that order; junction bases with no gene match: 9. CDR3 length: 17 amino acids. Germline CDR1 is SGHRS and CDR2 is YFSETQ. The CDR3 loop is CASSLWTGGPINTEAFF. The CDR3 nucleotides are TGCGCCAGCAGCTTATGGACAGGGGGACCCATAAACACTGAAGCTTTCTTT.

The V and J genes are TRBV19 and TRBJ2-7; perhaps D is TRBD1 or TRBD2 (5 bases each). The V end was cut by 4 bases, the J end by 0 bases, with 13 bases between. The germline CDR1 and CDR2 sequences are LNHDA and SQIVND (reference sequence). CDR3 length: 15 amino acids. Written as DNA, the CDR3 is TGTGCCAGTAGTACACAGGACTTCCCCTCCTACGAGCAGTACTTC. It codes for CASSTQDFPSYEQYF. Full variable domain (remainder filled in from reference TRBV19 and TRBJ2-7): DGGITQSPKYLFRKEGQNVTLSCEQNLNHDAMYWYRQDPGQGLRLIYYSQIVNDFQKGDIAEGYSVSREKKESFPLTVTSAQKNPTAFYLCASSTQDFPSYEQYFGPGTRLTVT.

This chain connects TRBV30 to TRBJ1-2; no clear D gene. Between the trimmed V and J ends, which lost 2 bases and 9 bases, there was a span of 13 bases. The CDR3 is made up of 12 amino acids. In germline, CDR1 is GTSNPN, CDR2 SVGIG (reference sequence). The CDR3 bases are TGTGCCTGGAGTTTTGCTGACCAAAGCTACACCTTC. It yields the protein CAWSFADQSYTF. The full variable domain, with the rest looked up from reference TRBV30 and TRBJ1-2, is SQTIHQWPATLVQPVGSPLSLECTVEGTSNPNLYWYRQAAGRGLQLLFYSVGIGQISSEVPQNLSASRPQDRQFILSSKKLLLSDSGFYLCAWSFADQSYTFGSGTRLTVV.

The gene calls are TRBV5-6 and TRBJ1-2; 12 positions match TRBD1. There are 16 residues in the CDR3. Germline V lookup: CDR1 SGHDT, CDR2 YYEEEE. V lost 4 bases to trimming and J lost 5 bases; unmatched junction nucleotides: 9. CDR3: CASSPGQGARGYGYTF. CDR3 coding DNA: TGTGCCAGCAGCCCGGGACAGGGGGCGAGAGGGTATGGCTACACCTTC.

V is TRBV7-9 and J is TRBJ2-3; TRBD2 aligns across 11 bases. Trimming at V came to 5 bases and at J to 5 bases, leaving 9 bases not matched to a gene. Looked up from germline, CDR1 is SEHNR and CDR2 is FQNEAQ (reference sequence). This CDR3 spans 16 amino acids. For the CDR3, the DNA is TGTGCCAGCAGCCCTATAGCGGGGGGGCTTGGAGATACGCAGTATTTT. This translates into CASSPIAGGLGDTQYF.

The chain recombines TRBV28 with TRBJ2-7, with D hard to call. V was cut by 4 bases and J by 2 bases, with 9 bases left in between. This CDR3 contains 13 residues. CDR1 is MDHEN, CDR2 SYDVKM, per germline. The DNA for the CDR3 is TGTGCCAGCAGTTCCTCTTCCCCCTACGAGCAGTACTTC. This encodes CASSSSSPYEQYF.

The V call is TRBV29-1, the J call TRBJ2-5; 9 positions agree with TRBD2. CDR1 and CDR2 (germline): SQVTM, ANQGSEA. With V trimmed by 1 base and J by 2 bases, 5 bases remained unmatched. CDR3 length: 15 amino acids. The CDR3 reads CSVEGRLAVQETQYF. In DNA, the CDR3 is TGCAGCGTTGAAGGCCGACTAGCGGTACAAGAGACCCAGTACTTC.

The V gene is TRBV9, the J gene TRBJ1-1; no clear D gene. V lost 1 base and J lost 0, with 13 bases in between. CDR3 length equals 16 residues. Germline values: CDR1 SGDLS, CDR2 YYNGEE. The CDR3 is CASSVHPQEVNTEAFF. For the CDR3, the DNA is TGTGCCAGCAGCGTACACCCCCAGGAAGTGAACACTGAAGCTTTCTTT.

The V and J genes are TRBV4-1 and TRBJ2-3, with 7 bases fitting TRBD2. J lost 4 bases, V lost 1 base, and 8 bases had no gene match. Germline V gene data show CDR1 as MGHRA and CDR2 as YSYEKL. There are 16 residues in the CDR3. CDR3 in amino acids: CASSQGLAGEADTQYF. In nucleotides, the CDR3 is TGCGCCAGCAGCCAAGGTCTTGCGGGAGAAGCAGATACGCAGTATTTT.

The rearrangement uses TRBV7-9 and TRBJ2-1, with TRBD1 identical over 11 bases. Germline V gene data show CDR1 as SEHNR and CDR2 as FQNEAQ (reference sequence). The V and J ends lost 5 bases and 9 bases, in that order; junction bases with no gene match: 9. The CDR3 covers 15 residues. CDR3 loop: CASSRGQGARGEQFF. The CDR3 nucleotides read TGTGCCAGCAGCCGAGGACAGGGGGCAAGGGGTGAGCAGTTCTTC.

The V gene is TRBV5-1, the J gene TRBJ1-1; 7 bases align to TRBD1. V gave up 7 bases and J gave up 3 bases; unmatched junction bases: 6. The CDR3 loop spans 13 amino acids. The V gene's germline CDR1 is SGHRS and CDR2 YFSETQ. CDR3 DNA sequence: TGCGCCAGCCAGACAGGGAGGCACACTGAAGCTTTCTTT. Its translation: CASQTGRHTEAFF.

This clone has more than one count but fewer than ten. The rearrangement links TRBV28 to TRBJ1-5; a possible D gene is TRBD1 (5 bases). The CDR3 sequence is 13 residues long. Trimming pared 3 bases from V and 7 bases from J, leaving 10 bases between. Germline-derived CDR1 and CDR2 are MDHEN and SYDVKM. The DNA for the CDR3 is TGTGCCAGCAGTTTGGAGGGGCAGCAGCCCCAGCATTTT. It codes for CASSLEGQQPQHF.

This clone occurred once. The rearrangement joins TRBV9 to TRBJ2-1; 7 nucleotides match TRBD2. V gave up 0 bases and J gave up 5 bases; unmatched junction bases: 8. The CDR3 is 16 residues long. The germline CDR1 and CDR2 sequences are SGDLS and YYNGEE. Here the CDR3 reads CASSVGPAGVHNEQFF. The CDR3 DNA is TGTGCCAGCAGCGTAGGGCCGGCGGGGGTTCACAATGAGCAGTTCTTC. The full variable domain, in which reference TRBV9 and TRBJ2-1 provide the parts outside the CDR3, is DSGVTQTPKHLITATGQRVTLRCSPRSGDLSVYWYQQSLDQGLQFLIQYYNGEERAKGNILERFSAQQFPDLHSELNLSSLELGDSALYFCASSVGPAGVHNEQFFGPGTRLTVL.

The rearrangement joins TRBV3-1 (or the pseudogene TRBV3-2) to TRBJ1-2, with 7 bases that match TRBD1. V trimming: 3 bases; J trimming: 1 base; junction bases outside the gene matches: 11. Germline V gene lookup returns CDR1 LGHDT and CDR2 YNNKEL (reference sequence). This CDR3 is 17 amino acids long. CDR3 loop: CASSHSAWDSHNYGYTF. CDR3 DNA sequence: TGTGCCAGCAGCCATTCCGCATGGGACAGCCATAACTATGGCTACACCTTC.

V and J are TRBV3-1 (or the pseudogene TRBV3-2) and TRBJ1-2; no clear D gene. The CDR3 runs 15 residues. V was trimmed by 4 bases and J by 0 bases, leaving 12 bases between them. CDR1 is LGHDT, CDR2 YNNKEL, per germline (reference sequence). CDR3 nucleotides: TGTGCCAGCAGCCCCGGCGGCCGGGCTAACTATGGCTACACCTTC. Its protein is CASSPGGRANYGYTF.

As regards this clone: One end of the junction is discordant with germline, which a read error may explain. The chain has TRBV28 and TRBJ2-3; TRBD2 aligns across 11 bases. Germline assignment: CDR1 MDHEN and CDR2 SYDVKM. This CDR3 is 17 amino acids long. The CDR3 protein is CANSPGLAGLSTDTQYF. In nucleotides, the CDR3 is TGTGCCAACAGTCCAGGACTAGCGGGCCTAAGCACAGATACGCAGTATTTT.

The sample holds a few counts of this clone. The chain combines TRBV11-1 with TRBJ2-1, with D tentatively TRBD1 or TRBD2 (7 bases each). V shed 2 bases and J shed 6 bases, with 14 bases lying between them. This CDR3 is built from 15 residues. The germline gives CDR1 SGHAT, CDR2 FQDESV (reference sequence). The CDR3 region has the DNA TGTGCCAGCAGCTTAATGACAGGGAGGGCCAATGAGCAGTTCTTC. It specifies CASSLMTGRANEQFF.

Written as DNA, the CDR3 is TGTGCCAGCAGTGTAGCGGAGGCCTACGAGCAGTACTTC. Its translation is CASSVAEAYEQYF. V is TRBV6-4 and J is TRBJ2-7, with D possibly TRBD2 on 6 matching bases. The V end was cut by 4 bases, the J end by 2 bases, with 9 bases between. This CDR3 comprises 13 residues. Germline CDR1 is MRHNA and CDR2 is SNTAGT.

In DNA form, the CDR3 reads TGTGCCAGCAGTTCGGGAGGGGCCCGGTGGGGCTACGAGCAGTACTTC. Translation: CASSSGGARWGYEQYF. The chain uses TRBV27 and TRBJ2-7, with 8 bases fitting TRBD2. Trimming at V came to 4 bases and at J to 3 bases, leaving 11 bases not matched to a gene. Germline V gene sequence: CDR1 MNHEY, CDR2 SMNVEV (reference sequence). This CDR3 has 16 amino acids.

The V and J genes are TRBV27 and TRBJ2-2; D remains unclear. V gave up 3 bases and J gave up 6 bases, with 11 bases separating them. The CDR3 contains 14 residues. Germline V lookup: CDR1 MNHEY, CDR2 SMNVEV (reference sequence). The CDR3 sequence is CASSFSANAGELFF. CDR3 in DNA: TGTGCCAGCAGTTTTTCGGCAAACGCCGGGGAGCTGTTTTTT.

The V and J genes are TRBV7-2 and TRBJ1-2; no clear D. Trimming stripped 1 base from V and 4 bases from J, with 7 bases between. The CDR3 loop spans 13 amino acids. CDR1 is SGHTA and CDR2 is FQGNSA in the germline V gene. In DNA, the CDR3 is TGTGCCAGCAGCTTAGAACTGCCCTATGGCTACACCTTC. This codes for CASSLELPYGYTF.

The chain employs TRBV2 and TRBJ1-6; the D gene is possibly TRBD1 (6 bases). Per germline, CDR1 SNHLY and CDR2 FYNNEI. The CDR3 is 14 amino acids. Trimming removed 7 bases at V and 7 bases at J, with 14 bases between. CDR3 amino acids: CASTGGAANSPLHF. The CDR3 nucleotides read TGTGCCAGCACCGGGGGGGCTGCCAATTCACCCCTCCACTTT.

The chain employs TRBV6-5 and TRBJ2-7; 10 bases align to TRBD1. From germline, CDR1 is MNHEY and CDR2 SVGAGI. The J segment lost 2 bases and the V segment lost 7 bases, leaving 5 bases of the junction unmatched. The CDR3 totals 14 residues. This CDR3 is CASTGGTGAYEQYF. DNA for the CDR3: TGTGCCAGCACCGGGGGGACAGGGGCCTACGAGCAGTACTTC.

This clone was observed a handful of times. The genes are TRBV5-1 and TRBJ1-1; D may be TRBD1 (6 bases). This CDR3 is 15 amino acids long. V dropped 4 bases and J dropped 2 bases, with 15 bases sitting between them. Germline loops: CDR1 SGHRS, CDR2 YFSETQ. CDR3 bases: TGCGCCAGCAGCATTGGGGGCGCGGGTAACACTGAAGCTTTCTTT. This translates into CASSIGGAGNTEAFF.

The chain joins TRBV4-3 to TRBJ1-6; D might be TRBD1 (6 bases). Trimming shortened V by 0 bases and J by 8 bases, and 20 bases separated the two germline ends. This CDR3 contains 18 residues. The V gene's germline CDR1 is LGHNA and CDR2 YSLEER. Here the CDR3 reads CASSQDVWGPTIYSPLHF. CDR3 coding DNA: TGCGCCAGCAGCCAAGATGTTTGGGGGCCGACGATATATTCACCCCTCCACTTT.

The chain recombines TRBV5-4 with TRBJ2-6; no clear D. The V end was cut by 4 bases, the J end by 0 bases, with 8 bases between. The germline V gene has CDR1 SGHNT and CDR2 YYREEE (reference sequence). The CDR3 is made up of 15 amino acids. CDR3 sequence (DNA): TGTGCCAGCAGCAGCAGTAACTCTGGGGCCAACGTCCTGACTTTC. Amino acids: CASSSSNSGANVLTF.

The CDR3 region is CAIRIIQGNGYTF. DNA for the CDR3: TGTGCCATCAGAATCATTCAGGGGAACGGCTACACCTTC. This rearrangement joins TRBV10-3 to TRBJ1-2, with a weak D call TRBD1 (6 bases). The CDR3 has 13 residues. Germline CDR1 reads ENHRY; CDR2 reads SYGVKD. V was trimmed by 6 bases and J by 8 bases, leaving 16 bases between them.

The count of this clone is one. The chain has TRBV29-1 and TRBJ2-3; D is unclear. Germline V lookup: CDR1 SQVTM, CDR2 ANQGSEA. The CDR3 covers 11 residues. Trimming stripped 8 bases from V and 5 bases from J, with 11 bases between. The CDR3 loop reads CSLSDLDTQYF. The CDR3 DNA sequence: TGCAGCCTCTCGGACCTAGATACGCAGTATTTT.

The rearrangement links TRBV28 to TRBJ2-5; 16 bases map to TRBD2. CDR3 length: 15 amino acids. V shed 6 bases and J 4 bases; nucleotides not matched to a gene: 2. Germline V lookup: CDR1 MDHEN, CDR2 SYDVKM. The CDR3, as DNA: TGTGCCAGCAGGGGGACTAGCGGGAGGGTAGAGACCCAGTACTTC. Protein sequence: CASRGTSGRVETQYF.